The clone carrying this T cell receptor (beta chain) was seen many times. The data were obtained in a study of blood T cells in healthy people across ages. The use of a sample-barcoded 5' primer and a J-beta primer mix characterized a second PCR of roughly 7 to 12 cycles. Using its own MiXCR run on the 5' RACE reads, TCRdb lists one record per CDR3 protein. The table includes 550,000 to 700,000 distinct CDR3 sequences, 27% detected once. Germline lookup yields CDR1 KGHSH and CDR2 LQKENI. This CDR3 comprises 13 residues. V was trimmed by 2 bases and J by 2 bases, leaving 6 bases between them. Those donating, healthy Caucasian individuals from Russia, were aged roughly 6 to 90. No fewer than 5.5 micrograms of total RNA were isolated from every sample.

The receptor's source is a woman in her 70s in good health. The material sequenced was blood. The chain recombines TRBV18 with TRBJ2-5, with no clear D. The CDR3 loop reads CASSPNSQETQYF. For the CDR3, the DNA is TGTGCCAGCTCACCAAACAGTCAAGAGACCCAGTACTTC.